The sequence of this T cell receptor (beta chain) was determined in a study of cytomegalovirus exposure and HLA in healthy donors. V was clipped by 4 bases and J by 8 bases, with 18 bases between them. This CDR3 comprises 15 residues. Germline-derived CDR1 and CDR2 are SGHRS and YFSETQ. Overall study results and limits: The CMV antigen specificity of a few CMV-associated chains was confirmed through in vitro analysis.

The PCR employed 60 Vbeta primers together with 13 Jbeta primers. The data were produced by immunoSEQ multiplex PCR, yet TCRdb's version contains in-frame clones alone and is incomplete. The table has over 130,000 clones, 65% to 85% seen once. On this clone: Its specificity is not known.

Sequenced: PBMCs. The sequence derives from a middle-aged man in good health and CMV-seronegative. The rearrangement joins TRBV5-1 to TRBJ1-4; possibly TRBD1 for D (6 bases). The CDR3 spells CASSPSTGPGEKLFF. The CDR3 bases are TGCGCCAGCAGCCCGTCTACAGGGCCCGGGGAAAAACTGTTTTTT.